One sample yielded the 26 T cell receptor beta chains listed below, sequenced in a study of blood T cells in healthy people across ages. Primed by a sample-barcoded 5' primer and a J-beta primer mix, a second PCR proceeded for 7 to 11 cycles. In TCRdb, the 5' RACE reads were re-called with MiXCR into one record per CDR3 protein. This sample has hundreds of thousands of distinct CDR3 sequences, with about 62% found just once. Specimen: blood. The receptors here all came from a young man in good health.

V gene TRBV6-1 combines with J gene TRBJ2-4; D possibly corresponds to TRBD2 (5 bases). The V end lost 2 bases, the J end lost 5 bases, and 19 bases lay between the germline ends. This CDR3 has 17 residues. Germline CDR1 and CDR2: MNHNS and SASEGT. CDR3 protein: CASSESSTRGRENIQYF. CDR3 DNA: TGTGCCAGCAGTGAATCGTCAACCCGGGGTCGGGAAAACATTCAGTACTTC.

This clonotype showed up just a few times. This chain uses TRBV12-3 or TRBV12-4 with TRBJ1-1; a possible D gene is TRBD1 (6 bases). V gave up 6 bases and J gave up 3 bases, with 14 bases separating them. The CDR3 has 14 residues. The CDR3 protein is CASSQLTGYTEAFF. The DNA of the CDR3 is TGTGCCAGCAGCCAACTTACAGGGTACACTGAAGCTTTCTTT.

This chain's CDR3 is CAISETGTGTGANVLTF. The CDR3 DNA follows: TGTGCCATCAGTGAGACCGGGACAGGGACCGGGGCCAACGTCCTGACTTTC. The chain couples TRBV10-3 to TRBJ2-6, with 9 positions matching TRBD1. J gave up 4 bases and V 2 bases, and 6 bases lay outside the gene matches. Germline CDR1 reads ENHRY; CDR2 reads SYGVKD. CDR3 length equals 17 residues.

This rearrangement joins TRBV20-1 to TRBJ2-3, with D unresolved. Germline-derived CDR1 and CDR2 are DFQATT and SNEGSKA (reference sequence). Trimming removed 3 bases from V and 3 bases from J, with 10 bases in between. CDR3 length: 13 residues. The CDR3 region has the DNA TGCAGTGCTAGTATTAGAGAGACAGATACGCAGTATTTT. Its protein product is CSASIRETDTQYF.

The chain employs TRBV28 and TRBJ1-1; D uncertain. In germline, CDR1 is MDHEN, CDR2 SYDVKM. Trimming left V 1 base short and J 0 bases short, with 9 bases between. The CDR3 totals 15 residues. CDR3 sequence: CASSLYGRMNTEAFF. In DNA form, the CDR3 reads TGTGCCAGCAGTTTATATGGACGTATGAACACTGAAGCTTTCTTT. Complete variable domain (other parts from reference TRBV28 and TRBJ1-1): DVKVTQSSRYLVKRTGEKVFLECVQDMDHENMFWYRQDPGLGLRLIYFSYDVKMKEKGDIPEGYSVSREKKERFSLILESASTNQTSMYLCASSLYGRMNTEAFFGQGTRLTVV.

In this sample, this clonotype turned up a few times. The V call is TRBV5-1, the J call TRBJ2-3; 7 nucleotides match TRBD1. The germline V gene has CDR1 SGHRS and CDR2 YFSETQ. The ends lost 3 bases at V and 2 bases at J; junction bases unmatched: 6. This CDR3 has 15 residues. The CDR3 loop is CASSSRTGDTDTQYF. The CDR3 region has the DNA TGCGCCAGCAGCTCCCGGACAGGCGACACAGATACGCAGTATTTT.

The chain couples TRBV6-2 or TRBV6-3 to TRBJ2-4; D assignment may be TRBD1 or TRBD2 (6 bases each). The J call may be wrong; the DNA end is better matched by TRBJ2-7. The CDR3 has 15 amino acids. Germline values: CDR1 MNHEY, CDR2 SVGEGT. The CDR3 protein is CASEGGLLNSYEQYF. The CDR3 DNA reads TGTGCCAGCGAGGGGGGACTGCTAAACTCCTACGAGCAGTACTTC.

This chain connects TRBV2 to TRBJ2-4; perhaps TRBD2 as D (6 bases). The DNA end is a closer match to TRBJ2-7, so the J assignment may be wrong. The CDR3 is 14 residues long. CDR1 and CDR2 (germline): SNHLY, FYNNEI. The CDR3 region has the DNA TGTGCCAGCAGGAAAGGGACTGTAAAGAACGAGCAGTACTTC. It translates to CASRKGTVKNEQYF.

This rearrangement joins TRBV3-1 to TRBJ2-5; 8 nucleotides align to TRBD1. After removal of 1 base from V and 4 bases from J, the junction contained 5 bases not matched to a gene. Looked up from germline, CDR1 is LGHDT and CDR2 is YNNKEL (reference sequence). This CDR3 spans 15 amino acids. CDR3 DNA: TGTGCCAGCAGCCAAGGTCCGGGACAGGCAGAGACCCAGTACTTC. Residues: CASSQGPGQAETQYF.

The chain links TRBV4-3 to TRBJ2-5, with 7 bases identical to TRBD2. The J call may be in error: the DNA end matches TRBJ2-7 better. CDR1 is LGHNA and CDR2 is YSLEER in the germline V gene. This CDR3 is 12 amino acids long. In DNA, the CDR3 is TGCGCCAGCAGTGGGATAGCGGGCGAGCAGTACTTC. Its translation is CASSGIAGEQYF.

This sequence joins TRBV6-5 and TRBJ2-3, with TRBD1 matching 9 bases. There are 19 residues in the CDR3. V was clipped by 2 bases and J by 0 bases; unmatched bases: 12. Germline V gene sequence: CDR1 MNHEY, CDR2 SVGAGI. CDR3 sequence: CASSYVVGTGPPSTDTQYF. The CDR3 DNA reads TGTGCCAGCAGTTACGTAGTCGGGACAGGGCCCCCTAGCACAGATACGCAGTATTTT.

This chain joins TRBV28 and TRBJ2-3; the D gene is possibly TRBD2 (5 bases). V was trimmed by 3 bases and J by 2 bases, leaving 9 bases between them. From germline, CDR1 is MDHEN and CDR2 SYDVKM. CDR3 length: 14 residues. The CDR3 spells CASSFGEFTDTQYF. CDR3 DNA: TGTGCCAGCAGTTTCGGGGAGTTCACAGATACGCAGTATTTT.

This clonotype appeared once. V gene TRBV6-5 combines with J gene TRBJ2-1, with a tentative D call TRBD1 (6 bases). Trimming cost V 6 bases and J 2 bases, with 17 bases left between them. Germline V gene sequence: CDR1 MNHEY, CDR2 SVGAGI. This CDR3 comprises 16 residues. CDR3 nucleotides: TGTGCCAGCAGCTCCATTTACAGGGATGCCTACAATGAGCAGTTCTTC. It codes for CASSSIYRDAYNEQFF.

The chain joins TRBV13 to TRBJ2-5; possibly TRBD1 for D (6 bases). Trimming removed 8 bases at V and 3 bases at J, with 16 bases between. Germline assignment: CDR1 PRHDT and CDR2 FYEKMQ (reference sequence). The CDR3 runs to 14 residues. CDR3 coding DNA: TGTGCCAGCGCTCCCCAGGGGACCAAAGAGACCCAGTACTTC. Translation: CASAPQGTKETQYF.

The chain carries TRBV28 and TRBJ2-1, with a weak D call TRBD1 (5 bases). The CDR3 consists of 17 residues. Trimming shortened V by 3 bases and J by 4 bases, and 19 bases separated the two germline ends. Germline V lookup: CDR1 MDHEN, CDR2 SYDVKM. CDR3 protein: CASSFPFTKGQYNEQFF. Written as DNA, the CDR3 is TGTGCCAGCAGTTTCCCGTTTACTAAGGGGCAGTACAATGAGCAGTTCTTC.

The V gene is TRBV5-1, the J gene TRBJ2-3; 9 nucleotides agree with TRBD2. Per germline, CDR1 SGHRS and CDR2 YFSETQ. CDR3 length: 16 amino acids. V dropped 4 bases and J dropped 4; count of bases not matched to a gene: 10. CDR3 bases: TGCGCCAGCAGCCCAGGGACTAGCCAGCTGGCAGATACGCAGTATTTT. Its protein is CASSPGTSQLADTQYF.

The chain couples TRBV12-3 or TRBV12-4 to TRBJ1-2, with 7 bases matching TRBD1. V was clipped by 6 bases and J by 3 bases; unmatched bases: 4. This CDR3 has 13 residues. This CDR3 reads CASRMTGYYGYTF. CDR3 sequence (DNA): TGTGCCAGCAGAATGACAGGGTACTATGGCTACACCTTC.

This chain links TRBV20-1 with TRBJ2-1; D perhaps matches TRBD2 (6 bases). The V end was cut by 1 base, the J end by 8 bases, with 15 bases between. In germline, CDR1 is DFQATT, CDR2 SNEGSKA (reference sequence). The CDR3 runs to 14 residues. CDR3 protein: CSARGGVSGDEQFF. CDR3 DNA: TGCAGTGCTAGAGGAGGTGTTAGCGGCGATGAGCAGTTCTTC.

This clonotype has a handful of counts. The chain carries TRBV7-6 and TRBJ2-1; D is undetermined. This CDR3 has 14 amino acids. Trimming took 8 bases from V and 12 from J, leaving 23 bases between them. Germline CDR1 reads SGHVS; CDR2 reads FNYEAQ. CDR3 region: CASVNDWRSRRQFF. The CDR3 DNA is TGTGCCAGCGTCAACGACTGGCGGAGCAGGAGGCAGTTCTTC.

The chain employs TRBV6-6 and TRBJ2-1; 11 bases fit TRBD2. This CDR3 has 15 residues. Germline values: CDR1 MNHNY, CDR2 SVGAGI (reference sequence). The V segment lost 5 bases and the J segment 7 bases; nucleotides outside the gene matches: 7. CDR3 in DNA: TGTGCCAGCAGTCCCACTAGCGGGAGCGGGAATGAGCAGTTCTTC. It is translated as CASSPTSGSGNEQFF.

The rearrangement uses TRBV4-2 and TRBJ2-5, with 10 bases matching TRBD2. The trim removed 0 bases at V and 1 base at J, leaving 8 bases unmatched. CDR1 is LGHNA, CDR2 YNFKEQ, per germline. The CDR3 spans 18 residues. CDR3 protein: CASSQDQWVAGGQETQYF. The DNA for the CDR3 is TGTGCCAGCAGCCAAGATCAATGGGTAGCGGGGGGCCAAGAGACCCAGTACTTC.

The chain recombines TRBV2 with TRBJ2-4, with TRBD2 matching 7 bases. The better agreement between TRBJ2-5 and the DNA end casts doubt on the J call. The germline gives CDR1 SNHLY, CDR2 FYNNEI. CDR3 length: 13 residues. DNA for the CDR3: TGTGCCAGCACCCAGGGAGGGTGGGAGACCCAGTACTTC. It is translated as CASTQGGWETQYF.

This clonotype was detected once. V usage is TRBV6-6 and J usage is TRBJ2-7; a weak D match, TRBD1 (7 bases). CDR1 is MNHNY, CDR2 SVGAGI, per germline (reference sequence). The ends were cut back, 8 bases at V and 2 bases at J, with 13 bases in the middle. The CDR3 runs 13 residues. CDR3 bases: TGTGCCAGCGAGGGACAGCGGGCCTACGAGCAGTACTTC. It specifies CASEGQRAYEQYF.

The table lists this clonotype with a count of one. Germline and junction disagree at one end, which may indicate a read error. The chain carries TRBV14 and TRBJ1-2, with D perhaps TRBD1 (6 bases). The CDR3 runs 14 residues. Germline V lookup: CDR1 SGHDN, CDR2 FVKESK. DNA for the CDR3: TGTGCCAGTAGCCAACATACAGGGTATCGTGGCTACACCTTC. It specifies CASSQHTGYRGYTF.

The chain is built from TRBV20-1 and TRBJ1-1; D not resolved. This CDR3 has 13 amino acids. Trimming removed 6 bases from V and 3 bases from J, with 14 bases in between. The germline CDR1 and CDR2 sequences are DFQATT and SNEGSKA (reference sequence). The CDR3 is CSAPTNLDTEAFF. CDR3 nucleotide sequence: TGCAGTGCCCCGACCAATCTCGACACTGAAGCTTTCTTT.

This clonotype was counted a few times. The chain links TRBV13 to TRBJ2-1, with 12 bases fitting TRBD2. This CDR3 contains 16 residues. Germline V gives CDR1 PRHDT, CDR2 FYEKMQ (reference sequence). The V segment lost 2 bases and the J segment 7 bases; nucleotides outside the gene matches: 6. The CDR3 loop reads CASSLLSSGGANEQFF. The CDR3 nucleotides are TGTGCCAGCAGCTTATTGTCTAGCGGGGGGGCAAATGAGCAGTTCTTC.